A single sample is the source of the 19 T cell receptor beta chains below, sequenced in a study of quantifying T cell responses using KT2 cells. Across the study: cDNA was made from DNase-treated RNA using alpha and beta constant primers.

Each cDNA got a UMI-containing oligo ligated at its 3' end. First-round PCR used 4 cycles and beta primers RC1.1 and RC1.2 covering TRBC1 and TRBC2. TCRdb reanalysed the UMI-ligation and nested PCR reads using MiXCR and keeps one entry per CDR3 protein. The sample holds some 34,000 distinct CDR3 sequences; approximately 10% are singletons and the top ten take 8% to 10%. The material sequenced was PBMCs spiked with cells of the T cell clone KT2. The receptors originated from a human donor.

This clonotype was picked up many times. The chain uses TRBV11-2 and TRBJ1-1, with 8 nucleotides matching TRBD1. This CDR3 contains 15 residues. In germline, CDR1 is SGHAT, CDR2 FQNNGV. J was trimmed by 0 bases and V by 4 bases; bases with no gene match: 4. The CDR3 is CASSSQGGMNTEAFF. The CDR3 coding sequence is TGTGCCAGCAGCTCACAGGGGGGTATGAACACTGAAGCTTTCTTT.

CDR3 bases: TGCAGTGCCCCAACCCCGGGTGAGCAGTTCTTC. As protein: CSAPTPGEQFF. V is TRBV20-1 and J is TRBJ2-1; no reliable D call. Per germline, CDR1 DFQATT and CDR2 SNEGSKA (reference sequence). The CDR3 totals 11 residues. The V and J ends lost 6 bases and 9 bases respectively, with 12 bases between them.

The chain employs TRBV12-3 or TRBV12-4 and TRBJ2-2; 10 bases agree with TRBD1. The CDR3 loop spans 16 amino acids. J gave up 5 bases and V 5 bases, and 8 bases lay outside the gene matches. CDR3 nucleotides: TGTGCCAGCAGTCCTAGACAGGGGGCGGGGACCGGGGAGCTGTTTTTT. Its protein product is CASSPRQGAGTGELFF.

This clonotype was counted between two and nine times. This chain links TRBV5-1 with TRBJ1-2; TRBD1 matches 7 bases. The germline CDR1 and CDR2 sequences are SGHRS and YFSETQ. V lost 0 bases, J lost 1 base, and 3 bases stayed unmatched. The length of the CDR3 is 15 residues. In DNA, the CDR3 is TGCGCCAGCAGCTTGGAAGGGGGCCTTAACTATGGCTACACCTTC. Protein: CASSLEGGLNYGYTF.

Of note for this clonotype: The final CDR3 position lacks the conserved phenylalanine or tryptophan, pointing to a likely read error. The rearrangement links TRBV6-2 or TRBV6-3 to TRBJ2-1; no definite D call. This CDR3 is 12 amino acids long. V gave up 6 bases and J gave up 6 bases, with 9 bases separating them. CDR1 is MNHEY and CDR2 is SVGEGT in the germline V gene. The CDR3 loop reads CASSAPGNEQFL. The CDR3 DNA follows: TGTGCCAGCAGCGCCCCAGGCAATGAGCAGTTCTTA.

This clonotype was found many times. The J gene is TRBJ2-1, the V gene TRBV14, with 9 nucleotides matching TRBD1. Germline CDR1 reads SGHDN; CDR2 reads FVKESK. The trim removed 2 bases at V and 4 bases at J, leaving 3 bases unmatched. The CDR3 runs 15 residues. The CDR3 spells CASSQWDREYNEQFF. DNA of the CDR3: TGTGCCAGCAGCCAATGGGACAGGGAATACAATGAGCAGTTCTTC.

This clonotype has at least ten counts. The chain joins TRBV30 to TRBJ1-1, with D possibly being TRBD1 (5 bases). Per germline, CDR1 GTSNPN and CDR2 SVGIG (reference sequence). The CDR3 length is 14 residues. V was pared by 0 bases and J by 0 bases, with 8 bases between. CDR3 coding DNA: TGTGCCTGGAGTGTGGAGGGGCTGAACACTGAAGCTTTCTTT. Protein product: CAWSVEGLNTEAFF.

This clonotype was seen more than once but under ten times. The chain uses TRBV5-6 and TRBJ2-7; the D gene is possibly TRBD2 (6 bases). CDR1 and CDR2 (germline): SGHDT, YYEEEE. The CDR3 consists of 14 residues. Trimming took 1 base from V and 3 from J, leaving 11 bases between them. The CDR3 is CASSLFRGIYEQYF. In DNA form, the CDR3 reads TGTGCCAGCAGCTTGTTCCGGGGGATCTACGAGCAGTACTTC.

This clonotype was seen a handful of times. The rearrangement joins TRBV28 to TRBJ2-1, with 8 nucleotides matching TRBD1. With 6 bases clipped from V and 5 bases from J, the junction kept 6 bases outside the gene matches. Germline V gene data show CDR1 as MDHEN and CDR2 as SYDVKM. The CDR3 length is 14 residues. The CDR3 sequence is CASRYQGAHNEQFF. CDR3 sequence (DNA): TGTGCCAGCAGATACCAGGGGGCCCACAATGAGCAGTTCTTC.

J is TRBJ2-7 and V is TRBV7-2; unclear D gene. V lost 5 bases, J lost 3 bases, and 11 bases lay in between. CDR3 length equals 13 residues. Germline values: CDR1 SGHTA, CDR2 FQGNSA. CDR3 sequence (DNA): TGTGCCAGCAGCCCTAGTTCGGTCTACGAGCAGTACTTC. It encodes CASSPSSVYEQYF.

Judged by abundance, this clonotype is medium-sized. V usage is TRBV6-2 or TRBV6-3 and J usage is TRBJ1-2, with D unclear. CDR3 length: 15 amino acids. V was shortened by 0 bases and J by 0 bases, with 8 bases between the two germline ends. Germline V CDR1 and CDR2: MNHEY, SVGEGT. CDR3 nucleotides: TGTGCCAGCAGTTACTCGAATCATCCTAACTATGGCTACACCTTC. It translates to CASSYSNHPNYGYTF.

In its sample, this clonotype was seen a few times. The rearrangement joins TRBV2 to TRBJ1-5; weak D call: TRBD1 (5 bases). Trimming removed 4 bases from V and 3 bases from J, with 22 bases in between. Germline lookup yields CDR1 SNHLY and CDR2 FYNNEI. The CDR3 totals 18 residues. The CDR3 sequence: CASSGAGPELVVNQPQHF. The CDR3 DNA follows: TGTGCCAGCAGTGGTGCAGGGCCTGAGTTGGTAGTCAATCAGCCCCAGCATTTT.

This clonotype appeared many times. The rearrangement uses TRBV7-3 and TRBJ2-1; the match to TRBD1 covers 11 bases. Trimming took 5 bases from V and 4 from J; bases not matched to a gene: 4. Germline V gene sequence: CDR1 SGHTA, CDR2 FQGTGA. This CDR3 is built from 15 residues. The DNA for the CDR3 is TGTGCCAGCAGCGGCGGACAGGGGGCGTACAATGAGCAGTTCTTC. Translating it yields CASSGGQGAYNEQFF.

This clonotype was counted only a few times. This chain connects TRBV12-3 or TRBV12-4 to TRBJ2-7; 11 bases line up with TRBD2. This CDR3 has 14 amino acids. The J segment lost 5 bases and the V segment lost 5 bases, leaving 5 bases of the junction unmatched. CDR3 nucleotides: TGTGCCAGCAGTACTACTAGCGGGAGCCACGAGCAGTACTTC. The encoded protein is CASSTTSGSHEQYF.

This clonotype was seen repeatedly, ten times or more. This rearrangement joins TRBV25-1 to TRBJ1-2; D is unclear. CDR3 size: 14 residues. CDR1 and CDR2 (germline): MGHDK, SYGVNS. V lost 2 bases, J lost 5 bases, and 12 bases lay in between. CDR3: CASSEPEQFYGYTF. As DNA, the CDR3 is TGTGCCAGCAGTGAACCCGAACAATTTTATGGCTACACCTTC.

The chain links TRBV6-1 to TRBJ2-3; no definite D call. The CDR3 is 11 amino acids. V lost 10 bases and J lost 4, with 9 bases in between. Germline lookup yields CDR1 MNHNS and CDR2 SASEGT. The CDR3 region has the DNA TGTGCCACTCGGACGGCAGATACGCAGTATTTT. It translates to CATRTADTQYF.

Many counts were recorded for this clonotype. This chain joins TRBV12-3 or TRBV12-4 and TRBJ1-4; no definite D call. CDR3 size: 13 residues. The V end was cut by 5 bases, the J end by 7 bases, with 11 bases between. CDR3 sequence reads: CASSLSVSEKLFF. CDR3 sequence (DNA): TGTGCCAGCAGTCTCTCCGTGAGTGAAAAACTGTTTTTT.

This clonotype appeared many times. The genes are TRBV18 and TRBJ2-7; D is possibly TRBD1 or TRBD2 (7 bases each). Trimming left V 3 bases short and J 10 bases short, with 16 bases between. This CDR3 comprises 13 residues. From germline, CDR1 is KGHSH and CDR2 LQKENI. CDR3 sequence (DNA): TGTGCCAGCTCACCGGACGAGGGAGGGGGCCAGTACTTC. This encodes CASSPDEGGGQYF.

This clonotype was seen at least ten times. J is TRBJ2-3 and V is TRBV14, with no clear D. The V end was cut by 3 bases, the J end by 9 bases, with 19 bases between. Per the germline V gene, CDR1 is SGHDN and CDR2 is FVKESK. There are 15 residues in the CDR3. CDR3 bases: TGTGCCAGCAGCCAGAGCCAACTGACACCTTGGACGCAGTATTTT. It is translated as CASSQSQLTPWTQYF. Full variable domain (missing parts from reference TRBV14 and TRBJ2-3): EAGVTQFPSHSVIEKGQTVTLRCDPISGHDNLYWYRRVMGKEIKFLLHFVKESKQDESGMPNNRFLAERTGGTYSTLKVQPAELEDSGVYFCASSQSQLTPWTQYFGPGTRLTVL.